These T cell receptor beta chains were read from a single sample in a study of glioma-infiltrating T cells after dendritic cell vaccination. Only in-frame clones appear in the TCRdb table, and some are missing; sequencing was by immunoSEQ multiplex PCR. The data show 91,000 or so clones, approximately 80% seen once. Sequencing used blood, obtained after dendritic cell vaccination. Receptors originate from a human donor with glioblastoma. The CDR3 runs from the conserved cysteine through the conserved F or W. D genes are given only for firm matches. Some rows mark clone size as missing; the rest say once, few, many or name a class of expanded clone.

j_call v_call clone_size d_call cdr3_aa cdr3_nt
TRBJ2-7 TRBV5-8 . TRBD1 CASSLWQGALEEQYF TGTGCCAGCAGCTTGTGGCAGGGGGCCCTAGAAGAGCAGTACTTC
TRBJ2-5 TRBV5-1 . TRBD1 CASSRTGASGTQYF TGCGCCAGCAGCCGGACAGGGGCTAGTGGGACCCAGTACTTC
TRBJ2-5 TRBV30 . . CAWSGGGLETQYF TGTGCCTGGAGTGGGGGGGGGCTGGAGACCCAGTACTTC
TRBJ2-7 TRBV5-1 . TRBD1 CASSFVTGTGSSYEQYF TGCGCCAGCAGCTTCGTCACCGGGACAGGGAGCTCCTACGAGCAGTACTTC
TRBJ1-2 TRBV28 once TRBD1 CASRGGPGGGYTF TGTGCCAGCCGTGGGGGGCCAGGGGGGGGCTACACCTTC
TRBJ2-1 TRBV2 . TRBD1 CASSLRDRGDEQFF TGTGCCAGCAGTCTCCGGGACAGGGGAGATGAGCAGTTCTTC
TRBJ2-7 TRBV19 few . CASRPRTGYEQYF TGTGCCAGTAGGCCGAGAACAGGATACGAGCAGTACTTC
TRBJ1-1 TRBV28 . . CAIQVNTEAFF TGTGCCATTCAGGTGAACACTGAAGCTTTCTTT
TRBJ2-2 TRBV5-1 . TRBD1 CASSLLRQGAGGELFF TGCGCCAGCAGCCTTCTCCGACAGGGTGCGGGCGGGGAGCTGTTTTTT
TRBJ2-2 TRBV5-1 . TRBD2 CASSPGGLAGVKVAGELFF TGCGCCAGCAGCCCGGGGGGACTAGCGGGAGTTAAGGTGGCCGGGGAGCTGTTTTTT
TRBJ2-3 TRBV5-4 . . CASSPQGPLNTDTQYF TGTGCCAGCAGCCCACAGGGCCCCCTGAACACAGATACGCAGTATTTT
TRBJ2-7 TRBV7-9 . TRBD1 CASSPIPGQRTYEQYF TGTGCCAGCAGTCCCATCCCGGGACAGCGGACCTACGAGCAGTACTTC
TRBJ2-1 TRBV19 . . CASGIGTPQLF TGTGCCAGTGGAATCGGGACTCCTCAACTCTTC
TRBJ1-1 TRBV10-3 . TRBD1 CAIRLTGAGEAFF TGTGCCATCAGGCTGACAGGGGCCGGTGAAGCTTTCTTT
TRBJ2-1 TRBV5-1 . . CASSRIGDSYNEQFF TGCGCCAGCAGCCGGATTGGAGATAGCTACAATGAGCAGTTCTTC
TRBJ2-3 TRBV9 . TRBD1 CASSARGQPTDTQYF TGTGCCAGCAGCGCCCGGGGACAGCCCACAGATACGCAGTATTTT
TRBJ2-7 TRBV5-1 once . CASSLVRGNEQYF TGCGCCAGCAGCTTGGTTAGGGGTAACGAGCAGTACTTC
TRBJ1-1 TRBV28 . . CASSSSRNTEAFF TGTGCCAGCAGTTCCAGTCGGAACACTGAAGCTTTCTTT
TRBJ2-7 TRBV7-2 . . CASSFDFTDEQYF TGTGCCAGCAGCTTCGACTTTACCGACGAGCAGTACTTC
TRBJ1-2 TRBV6-5 . . CASTIRVGLDGYTF TGTGCCAGCACTATACGGGTGGGGCTTGATGGCTACACCTTC
TRBJ2-3 TRBV6-5 . . CASSSGVPTDTQYF TGTGCCAGCAGTTCAGGGGTACCGACAGATACGCAGTATTTT
TRBJ1-5 TRBV27 . . CASSLMRGNQPQHF TGTGCCAGCAGTTTAATGAGAGGGAACCAGCCCCAGCATTTT